The rows below give T cell receptor beta chains drawn from one sample of a study of cytomegalovirus exposure and HLA in healthy donors. Assay used: immunoSEQ multiplex PCR; TCRdb lists only in-frame clones, some missing. Of some 120,000 clones listed, approximately 78% are singletons. Source material: PBMCs. The receptors derive from a woman aged 25 to 39 in good health and CMV-seronegative. Both conserved end residues are part of each CDR3. The order of the fields is V gene, clone size, D gene, J gene, CDR3 DNA, CDR3 protein. The D gene is left open where the match is weak. Rows may omit the clone size; those that give it use once, few, many or a size class.

TRBV6-5	once	TRBD2	TRBJ2-3	TGTGCCACAATTAGCGGGGAAACAGATACGCAGTATTTT	CATISGETDTQYF
TRBV11-1	once	TRBD1	TRBJ2-7	TGTGCCAGCAGCCGCTGGAAGGGGGCCGAGATGTACGAGCAGTACTTC	CASSRWKGAEMYEQYF
TRBV11-3	.	TRBD2	TRBJ2-5	TGTGCCAGCAGCTTAGGGGACCTAGCGGGAGGGCTTGGAGAGACCCAGTACTTC	CASSLGDLAGGLGETQYF
TRBV30	few	TRBD2	TRBJ2-5	TGTGCCTGGAAAGGACTAGCGGGCGACCTACTCCGTGTGAAGACCCAGTACTTC	CAWKGLAGDLLRVKTQYF
TRBV5-5	.	TRBD1	TRBJ2-4	TGTGCCAGCAGCTCCCTCTCAACAGGGGGTGCCAAAAACATTCAGTACTTC	CASSSLSTGGAKNIQYF
TRBV18	.	.	TRBJ1-1	TGTGCCAGCTCATCAACAGGGAAATCTGAAGCTTTCTTT	CASSSTGKSEAFF
TRBV7-8	.	.	TRBJ2-3	TGTGCCAGCAGCTTAGGGCCTTCCACAGATACGCAGTATTTT	CASSLGPSTDTQYF
TRBV2	.	TRBD1	TRBJ1-1	TGTGCCAGCATCTTCGGTTTGTGGCGACAGGGGACTGAAGCTTTCTTT	CASIFGLWRQGTEAFF
TRBV5-1	.	.	TRBJ1-4	TGCGCCAGCAGCTTGGGACAGCGGGTCGGCGAAAAACTGTTTTTT	CASSLGQRVGEKLFF
TRBV7-6	.	.	TRBJ1-1	TGTGCCAGCAGCTCGGGGATGAACACTGAAGCTTTCTTT	CASSSGMNTEAFF
TRBV30	.	.	TRBJ2-7	TGTGCCTGGAGTCTTAGCGGAGCCACCTACGAGCAGTACTTC	CAWSLSGATYEQYF
TRBV6-1	.	TRBD2	TRBJ2-1	TGTGCCAGCAGTCCCGGGCTAGCGGACTACAATGAGCAGTTCTTC	CASSPGLADYNEQFF
TRBV21-1	once	.	TRBJ2-5	TGTGCCAGCAGCGCACCCTTAAAAGACAGGGGGCAAGAGACCCAGTACTTC	CASSAPLKDRGQETQYF
TRBV5-6	.	TRBD2	TRBJ2-1	TGTGCCAGCAGCTTGCTAGCGGAAAGCTCCTACAATGAGCAGTTCTTC	CASSLLAESSYNEQFF
TRBV5-1	.	.	TRBJ2-7	TGCGCCAGCAGCTTGGGCCATATCGGCGGGTTCCACACCGTCTACGAGCAGTACTTC	CASSLGHIGGFHTVYEQYF
TRBV7-8	.	TRBD1	TRBJ1-6	TGTGCCAGCAGCCTGGAGACAGGGGCATCACCCCTCCACTTT	CASSLETGASPLHF
TRBV11-2	.	TRBD1	TRBJ1-6	TGTGCCAGCAGCCACGACAGGGTTAATTCACCCCTCCACTTT	CASSHDRVNSPLHF
TRBV7-9	few	TRBD2	TRBJ2-7	TGTGCCAGCAGCTTAAGCGGGGGCGGCAACGAGCAGTACTTC	CASSLSGGGNEQYF
TRBV6-1	.	TRBD1	TRBJ1-1	TGTGCCAGCAGTGACACCGGGACAGGGGCGTCTGAAGCTTTCTTT	CASSDTGTGASEAFF
TRBV5-6	.	.	TRBJ2-3	TGTGCCAGCAGCTTGGCGAGCCGCACAGATACGCAGTATTTT	CASSLASRTDTQYF
TRBV5-1	.	.	TRBJ1-2	TGCGCCAGCAGCTTGGAGGCTTCGACACCCAACTATGGCTACACCTTC	CASSLEASTPNYGYTF
TRBV2	.	.	TRBJ2-7	TGTGCCAGCAGTCTAGCGCTATCCTACGAGCAGTACTTC	CASSLALSYEQYF
TRBV6-5	.	.	TRBJ2-7	TGTGCCGCCCAATCGGCGGGGGCGAAGTACGAGCAGTACTTC	CAAQSAGAKYEQYF
TRBV7-8	once	.	TRBJ2-7	TGTGCCAGCCTCCGAGGGCAGTACTTC	CASLRGQYF
TRBV5-1	.	TRBD2	TRBJ2-5	TGCGCCAGCAGCATACAAAGCGGGGGGGCCTTAGAGACCCAGTACTTC	CASSIQSGGALETQYF
TRBV5-8	once	.	TRBJ2-7	TGTGCCAGCAGCTGGGGGCTGGGAAGCTCCTACGAGCAGTACTTC	CASSWGLGSSYEQYF